The T cell receptor beta chain under discussion was sequenced for a study of early T cells in non-severe SARS-CoV-2 infection. Study-wide results and limits: VDJdb-based annotation leaned toward anti-spike CD8 responses and missed private and CD4 specificities.

Individual cDNA molecules each received unique molecular identifiers attached to them. TCRdb re-called the 5' RACE reads with MiXCR, one entry per CDR3 protein. The table records some 60,000 distinct CDR3 sequences, more than 8.5% of them present only once. This clonotype has ten or more counts. Its cognate antigen is unknown. Looked up from germline, CDR1 is MDHEN and CDR2 is SYDVKM. V was clipped by 6 bases and J by 13 bases, with 16 bases between them. The CDR3 is 13 amino acids. The chain carries TRBV28 and TRBJ1-6; D gene unclear. The sequence came from an adult who was a healthcare worker with PCR-confirmed SARS-CoV-2 infection or an uninfected control (not recorded which). The sequencing sample was made of whole blood. The CDR3 DNA is TGTGCCAGCAGATTAAGTGGCGGGATCCCCCTCCACTTT. Its protein product is CASRLSGGIPLHF.